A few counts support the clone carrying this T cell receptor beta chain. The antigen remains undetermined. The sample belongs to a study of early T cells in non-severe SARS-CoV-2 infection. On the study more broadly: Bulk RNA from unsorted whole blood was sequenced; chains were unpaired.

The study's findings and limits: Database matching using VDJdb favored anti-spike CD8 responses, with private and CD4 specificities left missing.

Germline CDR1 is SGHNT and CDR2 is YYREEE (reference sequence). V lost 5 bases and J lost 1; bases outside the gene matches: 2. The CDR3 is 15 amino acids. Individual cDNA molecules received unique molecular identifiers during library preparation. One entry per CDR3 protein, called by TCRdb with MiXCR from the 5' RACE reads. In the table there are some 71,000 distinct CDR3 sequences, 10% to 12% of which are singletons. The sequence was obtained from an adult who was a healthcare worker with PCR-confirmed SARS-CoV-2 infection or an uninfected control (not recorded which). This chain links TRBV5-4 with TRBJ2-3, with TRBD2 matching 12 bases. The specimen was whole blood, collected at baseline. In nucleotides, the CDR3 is TGTGCCAGCAGGCGGACTAGCGGGGGCACAGATACGCAGTATTTT. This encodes CASRRTSGGTDTQYF.